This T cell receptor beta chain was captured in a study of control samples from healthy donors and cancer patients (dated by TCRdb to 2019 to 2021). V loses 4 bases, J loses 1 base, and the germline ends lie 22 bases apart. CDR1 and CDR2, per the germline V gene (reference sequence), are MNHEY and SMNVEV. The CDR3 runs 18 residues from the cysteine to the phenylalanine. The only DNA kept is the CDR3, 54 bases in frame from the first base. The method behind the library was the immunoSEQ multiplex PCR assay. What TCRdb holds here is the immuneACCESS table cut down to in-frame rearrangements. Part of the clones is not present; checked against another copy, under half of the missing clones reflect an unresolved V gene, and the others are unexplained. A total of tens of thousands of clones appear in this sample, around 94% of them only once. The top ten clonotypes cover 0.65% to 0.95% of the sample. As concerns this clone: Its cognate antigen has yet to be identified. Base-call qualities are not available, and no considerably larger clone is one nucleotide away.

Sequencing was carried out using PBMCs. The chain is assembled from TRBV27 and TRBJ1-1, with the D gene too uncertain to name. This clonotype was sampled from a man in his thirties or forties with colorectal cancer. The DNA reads TGTGCCAGCAGTTCAAATACGGGGTGGGATGTTCAGAACACTGAAGCTTTCTTT. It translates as CASSSNTGWDVQNTEAFF.